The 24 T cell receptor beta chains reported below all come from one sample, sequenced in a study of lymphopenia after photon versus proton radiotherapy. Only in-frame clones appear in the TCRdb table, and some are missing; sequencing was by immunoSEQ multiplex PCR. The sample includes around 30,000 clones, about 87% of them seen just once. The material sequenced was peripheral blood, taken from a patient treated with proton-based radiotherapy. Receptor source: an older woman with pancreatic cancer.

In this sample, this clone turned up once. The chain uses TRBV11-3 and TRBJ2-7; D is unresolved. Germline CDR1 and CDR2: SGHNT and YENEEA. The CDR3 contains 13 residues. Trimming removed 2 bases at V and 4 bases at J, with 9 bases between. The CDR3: CASSLSPKYEQYF. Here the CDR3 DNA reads TGTGCCAGCAGCTTATCGCCTAAGTACGAGCAGTACTTC. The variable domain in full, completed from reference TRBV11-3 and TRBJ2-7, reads EAGVVQSPRYKIIEKKQPVAFWCNPISGHNTLYWYLQNLGQGPELLIRYENEEAVDDSQLPKDRFSAERLKGVDSTLKIQPAELGDSAVYLCASSLSPKYEQYFGPGTRLTVT.

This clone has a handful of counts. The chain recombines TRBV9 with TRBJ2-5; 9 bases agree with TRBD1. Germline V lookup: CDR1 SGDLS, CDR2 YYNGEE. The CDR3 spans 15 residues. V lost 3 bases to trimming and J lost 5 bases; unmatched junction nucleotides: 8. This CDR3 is CASSANTGGGETQYF. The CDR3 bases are TGTGCCAGCAGCGCTAACACAGGGGGCGGGGAGACCCAGTACTTC.

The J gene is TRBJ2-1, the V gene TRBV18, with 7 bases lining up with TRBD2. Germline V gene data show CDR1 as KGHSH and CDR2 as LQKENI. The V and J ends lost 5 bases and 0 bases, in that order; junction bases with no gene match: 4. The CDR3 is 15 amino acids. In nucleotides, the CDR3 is TGTGCCAGCTCATCCGGCGGGAGCTCCTACAATGAGCAGTTCTTC. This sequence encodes CASSSGGSSYNEQFF.

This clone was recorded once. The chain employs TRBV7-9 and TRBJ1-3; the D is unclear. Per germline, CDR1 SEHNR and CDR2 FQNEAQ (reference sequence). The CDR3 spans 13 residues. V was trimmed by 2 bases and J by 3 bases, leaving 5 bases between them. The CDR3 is CASSLMLGNTIYF. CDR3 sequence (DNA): TGTGCCAGCAGCTTAATGCTTGGAAACACCATATATTTT. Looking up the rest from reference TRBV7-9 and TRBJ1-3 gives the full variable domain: DTGVSQNPRHKITKRGQNVTFRCDPISEHNRLYWYRQTLGQGPEFLTYFQNEAQLEKSRLLSDRFSAERPKGSFSTLEIQRTEQGDSAMYLCASSLMLGNTIYFGEGSWLTVV.

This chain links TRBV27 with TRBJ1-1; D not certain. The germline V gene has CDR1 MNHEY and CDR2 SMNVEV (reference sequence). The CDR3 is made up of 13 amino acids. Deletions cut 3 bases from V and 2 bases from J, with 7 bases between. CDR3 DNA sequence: TGTGCCAGCAGTTTTTGGGGAAACACTGAAGCTTTCTTT. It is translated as CASSFWGNTEAFF.

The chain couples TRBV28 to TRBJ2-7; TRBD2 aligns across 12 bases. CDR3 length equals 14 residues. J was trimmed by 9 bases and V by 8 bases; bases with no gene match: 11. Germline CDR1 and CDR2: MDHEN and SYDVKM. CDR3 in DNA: TGTGCCAGCGTTCGGACTAGCGGGACAGCAGGGCAGTACTTC. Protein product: CASVRTSGTAGQYF.

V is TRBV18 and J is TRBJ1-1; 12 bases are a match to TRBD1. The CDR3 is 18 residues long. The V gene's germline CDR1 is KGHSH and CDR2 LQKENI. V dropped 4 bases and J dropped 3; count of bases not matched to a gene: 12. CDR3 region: CASSHGSGTGGGHTEAFF. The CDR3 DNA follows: TGTGCCAGCTCACACGGTTCCGGGACAGGGGGCGGTCACACTGAAGCTTTCTTT.

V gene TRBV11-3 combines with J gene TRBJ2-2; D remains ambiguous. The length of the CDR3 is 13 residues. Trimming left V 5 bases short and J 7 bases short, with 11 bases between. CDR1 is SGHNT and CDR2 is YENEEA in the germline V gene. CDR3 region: CASSPNLHGELFF. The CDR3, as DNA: TGTGCCAGCAGCCCGAATTTGCACGGGGAGCTGTTTTTT.

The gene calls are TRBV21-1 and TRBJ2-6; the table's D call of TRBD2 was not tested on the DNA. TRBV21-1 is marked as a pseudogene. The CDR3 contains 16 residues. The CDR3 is CASTLEGGSGANVLTF. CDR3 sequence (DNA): TGTGCCAGCACCTTAGAGGGGGGGTCTGGGGCCAACGTCCTGACTTTC.

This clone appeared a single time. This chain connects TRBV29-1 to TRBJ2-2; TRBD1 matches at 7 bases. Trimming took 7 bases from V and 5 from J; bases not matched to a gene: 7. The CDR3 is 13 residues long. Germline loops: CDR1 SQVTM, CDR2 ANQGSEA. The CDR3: CSAQTGRTGELFF. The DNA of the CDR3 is TGCAGCGCGCAGACAGGGAGAACCGGGGAGCTGTTTTTT.

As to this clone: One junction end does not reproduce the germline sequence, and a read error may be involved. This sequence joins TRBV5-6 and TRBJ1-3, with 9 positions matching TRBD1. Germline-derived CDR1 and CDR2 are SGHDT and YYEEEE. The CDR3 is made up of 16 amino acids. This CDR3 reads CASSYSLGGQGSTIYF. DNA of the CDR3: TGTGCCAGCAGCTATAGCCTCGGGGGACAGGGAAGCACCATATATTTT.

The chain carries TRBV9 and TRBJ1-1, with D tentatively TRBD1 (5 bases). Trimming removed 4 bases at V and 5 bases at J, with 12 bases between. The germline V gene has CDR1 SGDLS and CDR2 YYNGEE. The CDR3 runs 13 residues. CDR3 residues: CASSPTGGTEAFF. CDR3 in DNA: TGTGCCAGCAGCCCCACTGGGGGGACTGAAGCTTTCTTT.

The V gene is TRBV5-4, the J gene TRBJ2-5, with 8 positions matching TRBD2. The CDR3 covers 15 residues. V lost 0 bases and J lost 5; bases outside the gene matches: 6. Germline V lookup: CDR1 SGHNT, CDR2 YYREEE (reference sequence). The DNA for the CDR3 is TGTGCCAGCAGCTTGGGGGGGCGGGAGGAGGAGACCCAGTACTTC. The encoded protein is CASSLGGREEETQYF.

The CDR3 DNA is TGTGCCAGCAGCTCCCCGGGCGGGAGGGCCCCAGATACGCAGTATTTT. Its translation is CASSSPGGRAPDTQYF. V gene TRBV7-2 combines with J gene TRBJ2-3; 9 bases line up with TRBD2. This CDR3 is built from 16 residues. Germline V lookup: CDR1 SGHTA, CDR2 FQGNSA. The V and J ends lost 4 bases and 4 bases, in that order; junction bases with no gene match: 9. The whole variable domain, filled in from reference TRBV7-2 and TRBJ2-3, reads GAGVSQSPSNKVTEKGKDVELRCDPISGHTALYWYRQSLGQGLEFLIYFQGNSAPDKSGLPSDRFSAERTGGSVSTLTIQRTQQEDSAVYLCASSSPGGRAPDTQYFGPGTRLTVL.

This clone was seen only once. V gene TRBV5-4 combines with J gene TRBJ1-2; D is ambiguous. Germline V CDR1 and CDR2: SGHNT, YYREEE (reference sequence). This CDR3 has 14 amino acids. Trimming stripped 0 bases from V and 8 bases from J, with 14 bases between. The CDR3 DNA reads TGTGCCAGCAGCTTGGATGGCTTGGGTGGGGGCTACACCTTC. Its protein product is CASSLDGLGGGYTF.

The CDR3 is CASSSGPANNEQFF. In nucleotides, the CDR3 is TGTGCCAGCAGCTCCGGACCCGCGAACAATGAGCAGTTCTTC. V gene TRBV7-3 combines with J gene TRBJ2-1, with D hard to call. CDR3 length: 14 residues. From germline, CDR1 is SGHTA and CDR2 FQGTGA. Trimming took off 4 bases at V and 5 bases at J, with 12 bases between the two ends.

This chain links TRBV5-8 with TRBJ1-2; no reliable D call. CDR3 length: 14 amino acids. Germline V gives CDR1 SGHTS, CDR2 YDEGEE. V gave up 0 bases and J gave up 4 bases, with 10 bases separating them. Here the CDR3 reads CASSLALAVYGYTF. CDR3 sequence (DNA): TGTGCCAGCAGCTTGGCTTTGGCGGTCTATGGCTACACCTTC.

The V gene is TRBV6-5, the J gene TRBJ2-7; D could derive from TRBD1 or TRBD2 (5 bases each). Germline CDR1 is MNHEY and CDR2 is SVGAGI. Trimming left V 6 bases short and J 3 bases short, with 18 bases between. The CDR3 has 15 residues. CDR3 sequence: CASRATGTQGYEQYF. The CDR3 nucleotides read TGTGCCAGCAGAGCAACCGGGACGCAAGGCTACGAGCAGTACTTC.

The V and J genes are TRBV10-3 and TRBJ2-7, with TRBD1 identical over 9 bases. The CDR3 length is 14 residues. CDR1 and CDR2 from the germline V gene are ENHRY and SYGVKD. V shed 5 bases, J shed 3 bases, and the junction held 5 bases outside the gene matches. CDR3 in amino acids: CAISSGQGSYEQYF. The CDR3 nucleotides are TGTGCCATCAGTTCAGGACAGGGGAGCTACGAGCAGTACTTC.

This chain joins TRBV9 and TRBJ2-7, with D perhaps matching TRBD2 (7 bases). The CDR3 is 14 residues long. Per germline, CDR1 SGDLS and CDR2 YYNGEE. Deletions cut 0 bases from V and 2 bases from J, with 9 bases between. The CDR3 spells CASSVGGGPYEQYF. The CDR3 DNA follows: TGTGCCAGCAGCGTAGGGGGGGGCCCCTACGAGCAGTACTTC.

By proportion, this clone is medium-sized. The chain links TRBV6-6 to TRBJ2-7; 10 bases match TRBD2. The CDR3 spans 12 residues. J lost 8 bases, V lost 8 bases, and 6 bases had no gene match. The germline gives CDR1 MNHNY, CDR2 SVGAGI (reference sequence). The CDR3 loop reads CASSSGGVKQYF. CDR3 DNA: TGTGCCAGCTCTAGCGGGGGCGTGAAGCAGTACTTC.

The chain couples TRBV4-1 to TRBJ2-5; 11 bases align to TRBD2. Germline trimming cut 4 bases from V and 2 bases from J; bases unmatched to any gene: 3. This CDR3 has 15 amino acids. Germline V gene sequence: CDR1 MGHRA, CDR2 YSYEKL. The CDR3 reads CASSPGLAEQETQYF. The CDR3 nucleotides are TGCGCCAGCAGCCCGGGACTAGCGGAACAAGAGACCCAGTACTTC.

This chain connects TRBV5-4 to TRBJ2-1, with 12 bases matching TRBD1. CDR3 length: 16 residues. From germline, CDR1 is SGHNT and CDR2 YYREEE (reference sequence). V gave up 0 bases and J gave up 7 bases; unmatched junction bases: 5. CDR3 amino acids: CASSLAGTGGWNEQFF. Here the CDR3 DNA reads TGTGCCAGCAGCTTGGCCGGGACAGGGGGCTGGAATGAGCAGTTCTTC. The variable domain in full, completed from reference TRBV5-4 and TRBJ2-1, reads ETGVTQSPTHLIKTRGQQVTLRCSSQSGHNTVSWYQQALGQGPQFIFQYYREEENGRGNFPPRFSGLQFPNYSSELNVNALELDDSALYLCASSLAGTGGWNEQFFGPGTRLTVL.

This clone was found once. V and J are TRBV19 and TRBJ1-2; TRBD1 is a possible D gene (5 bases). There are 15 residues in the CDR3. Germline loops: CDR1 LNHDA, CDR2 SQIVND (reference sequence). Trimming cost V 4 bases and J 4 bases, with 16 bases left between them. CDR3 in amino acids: CASSTTWDHIYGYTF. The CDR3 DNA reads TGTGCCAGTAGTACTACATGGGACCATATCTATGGCTACACCTTC.